This passage covers 28 T cell receptor beta chains from one sample sequenced in a study of shared T cell receptors in the human thymus. The assay was immunoSEQ multiplex PCR, and TCRdb's table has in-frame clones only and misses some. Among roughly 710,000 clones, approximately 85% were seen once, and the ten largest hold more than 0.01%. Separately, the same data were catalogued under a study of human thymus T cells.

Sequences were obtained from thymocytes. The receptors originated from a girl under two years old with a congenital heart defect.

The V and J genes are TRBV4-3 and TRBJ1-1; tentatively, D is TRBD1 (6 bases). The CDR3 is 16 residues long. CDR1 and CDR2 (germline): LGHNA, YSLEER. V was pared by 3 bases and J by 3 bases, with 17 bases between. DNA of the CDR3: TGCGCCAGCAGCCACTTGACGAAACAGGGACACACTGAAGCTTTCTTT. This translates into CASSHLTKQGHTEAFF.

The V gene is TRBV27, the J gene TRBJ2-1, with 8 bases aligning to TRBD1. J was trimmed by 0 bases and V by 3 bases; bases with no gene match: 7. CDR3 length equals 17 residues. The V gene's germline CDR1 is MNHEY and CDR2 SMNVEV (reference sequence). This CDR3 is CASSFRTGSSSYNEQFF. CDR3 DNA: TGTGCCAGCAGTTTTAGGACAGGGTCGAGCTCCTACAATGAGCAGTTCTTC.

The rearrangement uses TRBV5-1 and TRBJ1-2; unclear D gene. V lost 4 bases and J lost 2, with 12 bases in between. Germline values: CDR1 SGHRS, CDR2 YFSETQ. The CDR3 has 14 amino acids. The CDR3 coding sequence is TGCGCCAGCAGCCCTCCCGGGTTAAACTATGGCTACACCTTC. Protein: CASSPPGLNYGYTF.

The gene calls are TRBV10-3 and TRBJ2-7; a weak D match, TRBD2 (5 bases). There are 17 residues in the CDR3. Germline-derived CDR1 and CDR2 are ENHRY and SYGVKD. V lost 3 bases, J lost 2 bases, and 20 bases lay in between. The DNA of the CDR3 is TGTGCCATCAGTGAACCGCCTCCCCGGACTCGCACCTACGAGCAGTACTTC. Amino acid sequence: CAISEPPPRTRTYEQYF.

V and J are TRBV14 and TRBJ1-2, with 10 positions matching TRBD1. Per germline, CDR1 SGHDN and CDR2 FVKESK. The CDR3 spans 16 residues. The trim removed 4 bases at V and 8 bases at J, leaving 13 bases unmatched. CDR3 bases: TGTGCCAGCAGCCTCGAGGACAGGGGGAAATTTAAGGGCTACACCTTC. Residues: CASSLEDRGKFKGYTF.

This clone showed up just once. The V call is TRBV7-9, the J call TRBJ2-2, with TRBD1 matching 12 bases. CDR1 and CDR2 (germline): SEHNR, FQNEAQ (reference sequence). J lost 3 bases, V lost 3 bases, and 11 bases had no gene match. CDR3 size: 19 residues. CDR3 residues: CASSFKKGQGAFYTGELFF. CDR3 coding DNA: TGTGCCAGCAGCTTTAAAAAGGGACAGGGGGCATTTTACACCGGGGAGCTGTTTTTT.

The chain couples TRBV20-1 to TRBJ1-2; D is unclear. Deletions cut 6 bases from V and 4 bases from J, with 9 bases between. Germline V lookup: CDR1 DFQATT, CDR2 SNEGSKA (reference sequence). The CDR3 contains 11 residues. The CDR3 nucleotides are TGCAGTGCCATCGACACCTATGGCTACACCTTC. Amino acids: CSAIDTYGYTF.

The V and J genes are TRBV6-5 and TRBJ1-1; D gene unclear. The CDR3 loop spans 16 amino acids. Germline values: CDR1 MNHEY, CDR2 SVGAGI. With 2 bases removed from V and 3 bases from J, the gap between germline ends came to 16 bases. The CDR3 nucleotides read TGTGCCAGCAGTTACCGCGACCCACCGAGGGACACTGAAGCTTTCTTT. Amino acid sequence: CASSYRDPPRDTEAFF.

The genes are TRBV4-3 and TRBJ1-4; D uncertain. Germline V gene data show CDR1 as LGHNA and CDR2 as YSLEER. The CDR3 consists of 15 residues. V was pared by 0 bases and J by 13 bases, with 18 bases between. CDR3 sequence reads: CASSQDRRSAGGLFF. CDR3 in DNA: TGCGCCAGCAGCCAAGATCGTAGGTCCGCTGGAGGACTGTTTTTT.

The V call is TRBV25-1, the J call TRBJ2-4; weak D call: TRBD1 (5 bases). The CDR3 spans 14 residues. Germline assignment: CDR1 MGHDK and CDR2 SYGVNS. The V end was cut by 1 base, the J end by 8 bases, with 12 bases between. CDR3 amino acids: CASSEWEGDHIQYF. CDR3 in DNA: TGTGCCAGCAGTGAATGGGAAGGGGATCACATTCAGTACTTC.

DNA for the CDR3: TGTGCCAGCAGCTTGGGACAGGGCAATGGCTACACCTTC. Translating it yields CASSLGQGNGYTF. The J gene is TRBJ1-2, the V gene TRBV5-6; TRBD1 aligns across 7 bases. In germline, CDR1 is SGHDT, CDR2 YYEEEE. V gave up 0 bases and J gave up 6 bases; unmatched junction bases: 2. The CDR3 covers 13 residues. Complete variable domain (other parts from reference TRBV5-6 and TRBJ1-2): DAGVTQSPTHLIKTRGQQVTLRCSPKSGHDTVSWYQQALGQGPQFIFQYYEEEERQRGNFPDRFSGHQFPNYSSELNVNALLLGDSALYLCASSLGQGNGYTFGSGTRLTVV.

This rearrangement joins TRBV27 to TRBJ2-7; 8 bases fit TRBD2. In germline, CDR1 is MNHEY, CDR2 SMNVEV (reference sequence). With V trimmed by 4 bases and J by 9 bases, 11 bases remained unmatched. The CDR3 is 14 amino acids. The CDR3 is CASSSGTRPSGQYF. The CDR3 coding sequence is TGTGCCAGCAGTTCCGGGACTAGGCCTTCCGGGCAGTACTTC.

This chain joins TRBV2 and TRBJ2-6, with TRBD2 matching over 12 bases. CDR3 length equals 21 residues. V shed 7 bases and J 2 bases; nucleotides not matched to a gene: 18. The germline gives CDR1 SNHLY, CDR2 FYNNEI. The CDR3 nucleotides read TGTGCCAGCAACCTCAGCGGGGCTAGCGGGGGGGCACTCGCTGGGGCCAACGTCCTGACTTTC. This sequence encodes CASNLSGASGGALAGANVLTF.

The chain recombines TRBV29-1 with TRBJ1-1; TRBD1 matches at 10 bases. Trimming at V came to 6 bases and at J to 6 bases, leaving 13 bases not matched to a gene. Germline-derived CDR1 and CDR2 are SQVTM and ANQGSEA. CDR3 length: 15 amino acids. The DNA of the CDR3 is TGCAGCGTAGCTTCCGGGACAGGGGAGGAGGCTGAAGCTTTCTTT. Translation gives CSVASGTGEEAEAFF.

This clone was observed a single time. The same CDR3 also results from other DNA sequences found in this sample. The gene calls are TRBV28 and TRBJ1-1; D remains unclear. In germline, CDR1 is MDHEN, CDR2 SYDVKM. V shed 10 bases and J shed 0 bases, with 18 bases lying between them. This CDR3 has 15 amino acids. The CDR3 here is CATRSMADMNTEAFF. The CDR3 bases are TGTGCCACACGTTCGATGGCAGATATGAACACTGAAGCTTTCTTT.

The J gene is TRBJ2-7, the V gene TRBV27; D is possibly TRBD2 (5 bases). The CDR3 loop spans 18 amino acids. The V and J ends lost 4 bases and 5 bases respectively, with 27 bases between them. CDR1 and CDR2 (germline): MNHEY, SMNVEV (reference sequence). The CDR3 loop reads CASSSRTPEARLSHEQYF. Here the CDR3 DNA reads TGTGCCAGCAGTTCAAGGACTCCGGAAGCAAGGTTGAGTCACGAGCAGTACTTC.

This chain uses TRBV11-2 with TRBJ2-3; 13 bases align to TRBD2. The CDR3 runs to 18 residues. The trim removed 5 bases at V and 0 bases at J, leaving 8 bases unmatched. CDR1 and CDR2 (germline): SGHAT, FQNNGV. CDR3 protein: CASSPELAGGPSTDTQYF. In DNA, the CDR3 is TGTGCCAGCAGCCCCGAACTAGCGGGGGGGCCAAGCACAGATACGCAGTATTTT.

This clone showed up just once. J is TRBJ2-5 and V is TRBV27, with D maybe TRBD2 (7 bases). Trimming removed 7 bases from V and 1 base from J, with 13 bases in between. Germline loops: CDR1 MNHEY, CDR2 SMNVEV (reference sequence). The CDR3 has 14 amino acids. Here the CDR3 reads CASTRGGAQETQYF. Here the CDR3 DNA reads TGTGCCAGCACAAGGGGGGGGGCCCAAGAGACCCAGTACTTC.

The rearrangement uses TRBV7-2 and TRBJ2-3, with TRBD2 matching over 9 bases. CDR3 length: 18 residues. Per germline, CDR1 SGHTA and CDR2 FQGNSA. With 2 bases clipped from V and 4 bases from J, the junction kept 13 bases outside the gene matches. CDR3 sequence: CASSLIRWASGESDTQYF. CDR3 in DNA: TGTGCCAGCAGCTTAATTCGTTGGGCTAGCGGGGAATCAGATACGCAGTATTTT.

V gene TRBV18 combines with J gene TRBJ2-5; 8 bases are shared with TRBD1. CDR1 is KGHSH and CDR2 is LQKENI in the germline V gene. Unmatched junction bases numbered 8, after V lost 3 bases and J lost 5 bases. The CDR3 is 15 residues long. Here the CDR3 reads CASSPGTGQVETQYF. DNA for the CDR3: TGTGCCAGCTCACCCGGTACGGGACAGGTGGAGACCCAGTACTTC.

The V call is TRBV14, the J call TRBJ1-1, with no clear D. From germline, CDR1 is SGHDN and CDR2 FVKESK. This CDR3 has 15 amino acids. The V end was cut by 0 bases, the J end by 1 base, with 9 bases between. CDR3 residues: CASSQDPAGNTEAFF. CDR3 in DNA: TGTGCCAGCAGCCAAGATCCCGCCGGGAACACTGAAGCTTTCTTT.

J is TRBJ2-7 and V is TRBV6-5; D ambiguous. Trimming took off 7 bases at V and 4 bases at J, with 14 bases between the two ends. This CDR3 contains 13 residues. Germline V lookup: CDR1 MNHEY, CDR2 SVGAGI. CDR3 in amino acids: CASKQVANYEQYF. For the CDR3, the DNA is TGTGCCAGCAAGCAGGTGGCTAATTACGAGCAGTACTTC.

This clone was picked up a small number of times. CDR3 in DNA: TGCGCCAGCAGCCCAGGACAGGGGGCGTTGGTCCACGAGCAGTACTTC. Encoded protein: CASSPGQGALVHEQYF. This rearrangement joins TRBV5-1 to TRBJ2-7, with 11 bases that match TRBD1. The CDR3 spans 16 residues. Per germline, CDR1 SGHRS and CDR2 YFSETQ. V dropped 4 bases and J dropped 5; count of bases not matched to a gene: 11.

The chain couples TRBV5-1 to TRBJ1-5; TRBD1 agrees at 7 bases. This CDR3 comprises 13 residues. CDR1 is SGHRS, CDR2 YFSETQ, per germline. Trimming removed 5 bases from V and 4 bases from J; junction bases left unmatched: 3. The chain's CDR3 is CASRAGQNQPQHF. The CDR3, as DNA: TGCGCCAGCAGGGCGGGACAGAATCAGCCCCAGCATTTT.

V gene TRBV4-1 combines with J gene TRBJ2-7; 10 bases fit TRBD1. Unmatched junction bases numbered 20, after V lost 4 bases and J lost 2 bases. This CDR3 spans 20 amino acids. Germline V gene sequence: CDR1 MGHRA, CDR2 YSYEKL. DNA for the CDR3: TGCGCCAGCAGCCGAAGGGACAGGGGTTTTGGCCACCATACCCCCTACGAGCAGTACTTC. Protein product: CASSRRDRGFGHHTPYEQYF.

This chain joins TRBV29-1 and TRBJ2-1; TRBD2 matches at 13 bases. The CDR3 covers 12 residues. V shed 6 bases, J shed 14 bases, and the junction held 7 bases outside the gene matches. Germline CDR1 and CDR2: SQVTM and ANQGSEA. The CDR3 DNA sequence: TGCAGCGTGGCTACTAGCGGGGGGGCGGAGTTCTTC. Translation: CSVATSGGAEFF.

This rearrangement joins TRBV25-1 to TRBJ1-6; the match to TRBD1 covers 7 bases. The CDR3 is 17 residues long. Unmatched junction bases numbered 13, after V lost 6 bases and J lost 5 bases. Germline V gives CDR1 MGHDK, CDR2 SYGVNS. The CDR3 region has the DNA TGTGCCAGCAGCACCCTACAGGGGCGCGGGGATAATTCACCCCTCCACTTT. This encodes CASSTLQGRGDNSPLHF.

The chain joins TRBV7-9 to TRBJ1-3; unclear D gene. The CDR3 sequence is 13 residues long. Germline assignment: CDR1 SEHNR and CDR2 FQNEAQ (reference sequence). Trimming cost V 2 bases and J 4 bases, with 6 bases left between them. The CDR3 sequence is CASSLNLGNTIYF. As DNA, the CDR3 is TGTGCCAGCAGCTTAAACTTAGGAAACACCATATATTTT.